This T cell receptor beta chain was sequenced for a study of shared clonotypes between healthy human individuals. About the research overall: Sampling drew on donors who were two women and a few men aged 18 to 49.

Several immunoSEQ plates held equal portions of the genomic DNA taken from each subset. This table comes from immunoSEQ multiplex PCR, and its TCRdb copy is limited to in-frame clones, with some not included. This table holds 400,000 to 550,000 clones, 79% found once. Germline CDR1 and CDR2: MDHEN and SYDVKM. The J segment lost 5 bases and the V segment lost 5 bases, leaving 7 bases of the junction unmatched. CDR3 size: 16 residues. The receptor comes from a woman aged 40 to 50 in good health. Some clones in this sample may be carry-over from other donors' samples. The gene calls are TRBV28 and TRBJ2-7, with 15 bases fitting TRBD2. Sequencing used PBMCs. The CDR3 sequence is CASSTQGLAGGHEQYF. CDR3 sequence (DNA): TGTGCCAGCAGTACCCAGGGACTAGCGGGAGGTCACGAGCAGTACTTC.